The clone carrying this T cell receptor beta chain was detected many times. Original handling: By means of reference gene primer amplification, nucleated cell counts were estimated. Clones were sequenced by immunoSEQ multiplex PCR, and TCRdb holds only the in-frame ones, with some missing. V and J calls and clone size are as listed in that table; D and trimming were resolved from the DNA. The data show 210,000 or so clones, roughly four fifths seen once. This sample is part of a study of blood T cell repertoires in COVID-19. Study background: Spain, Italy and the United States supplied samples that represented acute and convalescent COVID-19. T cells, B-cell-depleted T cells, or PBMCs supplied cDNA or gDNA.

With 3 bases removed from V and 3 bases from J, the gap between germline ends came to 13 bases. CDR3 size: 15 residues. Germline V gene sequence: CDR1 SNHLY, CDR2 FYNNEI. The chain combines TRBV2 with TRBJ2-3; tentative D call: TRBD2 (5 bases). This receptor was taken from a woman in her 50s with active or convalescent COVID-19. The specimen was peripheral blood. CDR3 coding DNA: TGTGCCAGCAGTGATATGAGCGGCAAGACAGATACGCAGTATTTT. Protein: CASSDMSGKTDTQYF.